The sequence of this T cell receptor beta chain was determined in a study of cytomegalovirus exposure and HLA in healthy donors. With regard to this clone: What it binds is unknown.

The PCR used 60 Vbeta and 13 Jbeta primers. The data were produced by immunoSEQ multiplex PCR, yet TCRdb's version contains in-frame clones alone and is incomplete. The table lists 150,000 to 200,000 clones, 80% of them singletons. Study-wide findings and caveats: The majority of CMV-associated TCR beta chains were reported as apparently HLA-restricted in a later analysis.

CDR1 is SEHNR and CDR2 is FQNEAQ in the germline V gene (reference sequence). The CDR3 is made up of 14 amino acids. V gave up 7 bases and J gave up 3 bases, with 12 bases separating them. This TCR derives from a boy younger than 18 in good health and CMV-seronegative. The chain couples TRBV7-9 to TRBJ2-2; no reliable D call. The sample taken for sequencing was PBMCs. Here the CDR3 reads CASIQRTDTGELFF. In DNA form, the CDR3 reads TGTGCCAGCATCCAAAGAACTGACACCGGGGAGCTGTTTTTT.